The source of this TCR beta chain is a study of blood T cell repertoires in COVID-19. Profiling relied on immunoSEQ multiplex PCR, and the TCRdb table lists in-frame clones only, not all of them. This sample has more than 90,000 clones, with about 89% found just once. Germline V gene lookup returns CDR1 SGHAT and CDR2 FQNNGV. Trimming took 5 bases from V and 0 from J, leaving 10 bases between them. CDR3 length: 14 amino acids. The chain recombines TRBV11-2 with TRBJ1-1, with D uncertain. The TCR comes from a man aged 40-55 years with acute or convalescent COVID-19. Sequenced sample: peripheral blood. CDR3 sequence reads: CASSARDMNTEAFF. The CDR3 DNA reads TGTGCCAGCAGCGCTCGAGACATGAACACTGAAGCTTTCTTT. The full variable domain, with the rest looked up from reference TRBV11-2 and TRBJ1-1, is EAGVAQSPRYKIIEKRQSVAFWCNPISGHATLYWYQQILGQGPKLLIQFQNNGVVDDSQLPKDRFSAERLKGVDSTLKIQPAKLEDSAVYLCASSARDMNTEAFFGQGTRLTVV.